The 28 T cell receptor beta chains below were found in one sample sequenced in a study of CD8+CD57+ T cells in acquired aplastic anemia. Genomic DNA served as template for TCR beta VDJ and CDR3 profiling. TCRdb passed the reads through MiXCR, listing each CDR3 protein once. The repertoire includes 200,000 or so distinct CDR3 sequences, under 70% of them detected once, and 35% to 55% sits in the top ten. Sample: sorted CD4+, CD8+, or CD8+CD57+ T cells (not recorded which) from PBMCs. All receptors come from a human donor with severe aplastic anemia or a healthy control (not recorded which).

This rearrangement joins TRBV7-9 to TRBJ2-7; TRBD2 aligns across 10 bases. The CDR3 length is 15 residues. Unmatched junction bases numbered 8, after V lost 3 bases and J lost 6 bases. The germline V gene encodes CDR1 SEHNR and CDR2 FQNEAQ (reference sequence). The CDR3 loop reads CASSLSGGAFSEQYF. The CDR3 DNA reads TGTGCCAGCAGCTTGAGCGGGGGGGCTTTCTCCGAGCAGTACTTC.

The chain employs TRBV7-9 and TRBJ2-3; D remains unclear. The CDR3 runs 13 residues. From germline, CDR1 is SEHNR and CDR2 FQNEAQ (reference sequence). Trimming removed 7 bases at V and 4 bases at J, with 12 bases between. The CDR3 coding sequence is TGTGCCAGCACCCAAAGTGGAGCAGATACGCAGTATTTT. Amino acids: CASTQSGADTQYF.

V and J are TRBV27 and TRBJ1-5, with TRBD1 matching over 8 bases. The CDR3 runs 15 residues. The V segment lost 5 bases and the J segment 2 bases; nucleotides outside the gene matches: 5. CDR1 is MNHEY, CDR2 SMNVEV, per germline (reference sequence). Here the CDR3 reads CASSPWTGRNQPQHF. CDR3 DNA sequence: TGTGCCAGCAGTCCTTGGACAGGGCGCAATCAGCCCCAGCATTTT.

V and J are TRBV12-3 or TRBV12-4 and TRBJ2-7; TRBD2 matches 8 bases. The V and J ends lost 5 bases and 6 bases, in that order; junction bases with no gene match: 9. The CDR3 is 14 residues long. This chain's CDR3 is CASSLNRGGIEQYF. CDR3 coding DNA: TGTGCCAGCAGTCTGAACCGGGGGGGGATCGAGCAGTACTTC.

The V gene is TRBV25-1, the J gene TRBJ2-2; no clear D. The V gene lost 1 base and the J gene lost 0 bases, with 9 bases spanning the gap. Germline V gives CDR1 MGHDK, CDR2 SYGVNS. CDR3 length: 16 amino acids. For the CDR3, the DNA is TGTGCCAGCAGTGAATGGGGTCAGGCGAACACCGGGGAGCTGTTTTTT. Translated, it gives CASSEWGQANTGELFF.

The chain carries TRBV15 and TRBJ2-7; D remains ambiguous. CDR3 length equals 15 residues. Germline assignment: CDR1 LNHNV and CDR2 YYDKDF (reference sequence). V was shortened by 5 bases and J by 2 bases, with 16 bases between the two germline ends. The CDR3: CATSLNPINTYEQYF. As DNA, the CDR3 is TGTGCCACCAGCTTAAATCCAATTAACACCTACGAGCAGTACTTC.

This chain connects TRBV20-1 to TRBJ2-1; 8 bases line up with TRBD2. V was clipped by 0 bases and J by 4 bases; unmatched bases: 8. Germline values: CDR1 DFQATT, CDR2 SNEGSKA (reference sequence). The CDR3 length is 16 residues. CDR3 protein: CSARDSRAGAYNEQFF. In DNA form, the CDR3 reads TGCAGTGCTAGAGATAGCCGAGCGGGAGCGTACAATGAGCAGTTCTTC.

This sequence joins TRBV15 and TRBJ2-1; 8 bases agree with TRBD2. Germline V CDR1 and CDR2: LNHNV, YYDKDF (reference sequence). This CDR3 region has 16 residues. Losses at the gene ends were 3 bases for V and 1 base for J; bases not matched to a gene: 5. The CDR3 coding sequence is TGTGCCACCAGCAGGGGCGCGGGGGGTTCCTACAATGAGCAGTTCTTC. It is translated as CATSRGAGGSYNEQFF.

V and J are TRBV2 and TRBJ1-6; a weak D match, TRBD1 (5 bases). Trimming took off 10 bases at V and 7 bases at J, with 26 bases between the two ends. CDR1 and CDR2 (germline): SNHLY, FYNNEI. CDR3 length: 17 residues. The CDR3 spells CATWDRTSSDKNSPLHF. The CDR3 bases are TGTGCCACCTGGGATAGGACTAGTTCGGACAAAAATTCACCCCTCCACTTT.

This clonotype was found once. The chain is built from TRBV7-2 and TRBJ2-3; D is possibly TRBD2 (5 bases). CDR3 length equals 15 residues. V lost 2 bases, J lost 6 bases, and 15 bases lay in between. CDR1 and CDR2 from the germline V gene are SGHTA and FQGNSA. The CDR3 sequence is CASSLPGSAGDTQYF. The CDR3 DNA reads TGTGCCAGCAGCTTACCTGGTAGTGCGGGTGATACGCAGTATTTT.

This clonotype turned up a few times. V gene TRBV7-9 combines with J gene TRBJ1-6, with TRBD1 as a possible D gene (6 bases). CDR1 is SEHNR, CDR2 FQNEAQ, per germline (reference sequence). V was trimmed by 3 bases and J by 7 bases, leaving 16 bases between them. This CDR3 is built from 16 residues. The CDR3 region is CASSFSSGGLNSPLHF. CDR3 coding DNA: TGTGCCAGCAGCTTTTCGAGCGGGGGGCTAAATTCACCCCTCCACTTT.

This chain uses TRBV20-1 with TRBJ2-7, with D tentatively TRBD1 (6 bases). Germline CDR1 reads DFQATT; CDR2 reads SNEGSKA (reference sequence). The ends were cut back, 0 bases at V and 3 bases at J, with 18 bases in the middle. This CDR3 spans 16 amino acids. CDR3 protein: CSARDLITGTLYEQYF. For the CDR3, the DNA is TGCAGTGCTAGAGATCTGATAACAGGGACCCTCTACGAGCAGTACTTC.

Ten or more counts support this clonotype. V is TRBV7-9 and J is TRBJ1-3; TRBD1 might be the D (5 bases). The CDR3 covers 18 residues. The V gene lost 5 bases and the J gene lost 0 bases, with 20 bases spanning the gap. Germline V lookup: CDR1 SEHNR, CDR2 FQNEAQ (reference sequence). In DNA form, the CDR3 reads TGTGCCAGCAGCCACCTTAGGGGTTGGGACGTCTCTGGAAACACCATATATTTT. Translation gives CASSHLRGWDVSGNTIYF.

This sequence joins TRBV6-4 and TRBJ2-3; 12 bases are a match to TRBD2. V trimming: 5 bases; J trimming: 3 bases; junction bases outside the gene matches: 6. Germline lookup yields CDR1 MRHNA and CDR2 SNTAGT. The CDR3 covers 16 residues. The CDR3: CASSSTSGRGTDTQYF. CDR3 DNA: TGTGCCAGCAGTTCGACTAGCGGGAGAGGAACAGATACGCAGTATTTT.

The V call is TRBV24-1, the J call TRBJ1-2, with 8 bases fitting TRBD1. Per the germline V gene, CDR1 is KGHDR and CDR2 is SFDVKD. J lost 3 bases, V lost 4 bases, and 6 bases had no gene match. This CDR3 is built from 15 residues. The CDR3 region is CATSEPDRGDYGYTF. The DNA for the CDR3 is TGTGCCACCAGTGAACCCGACAGGGGCGACTATGGCTACACCTTC.

This clonotype has just a few counts. Here the CDR3 DNA reads TGCAGTGCCGGAGGGGGGCAGTTTGCAGAGACCCAGTACTTC. It is translated as CSAGGGQFAETQYF. The chain joins TRBV20-1 to TRBJ2-5; D is perhaps TRBD1 or TRBD2 (6 bases each). CDR1 and CDR2 (germline): DFQATT, SNEGSKA (reference sequence). This CDR3 has 14 amino acids. V was shortened by 6 bases and J by 4 bases, with 18 bases between the two germline ends.

This chain connects TRBV9 to TRBJ2-7, with TRBD1 matching over 10 bases. Germline assignment: CDR1 SGDLS and CDR2 YYNGEE. V lost 4 bases and J lost 1; bases outside the gene matches: 5. The CDR3 extends over 15 amino acids. The CDR3 region is CASSPLGQGSYEQYF. CDR3 in DNA: TGTGCCAGCAGCCCATTGGGACAGGGGTCCTACGAGCAGTACTTC. The whole variable domain, filled in from reference TRBV9 and TRBJ2-7, reads DSGVTQTPKHLITATGQRVTLRCSPRSGDLSVYWYQQSLDQGLQFLIQYYNGEERAKGNILERFSAQQFPDLHSELNLSSLELGDSALYFCASSPLGQGSYEQYFGPGTRLTVT.

This rearrangement joins TRBV7-3 to TRBJ2-5, with D hard to call. CDR1 SGHTA and CDR2 FQGTGA come from the germline V gene. The germline V and J ends were trimmed by 6 bases and 5 bases, with 16 bases remaining between them. This CDR3 spans 14 amino acids. CDR3 protein: CASRSAASLETQYF. CDR3 DNA sequence: TGTGCCAGCAGGTCCGCAGCCTCCCTTGAGACCCAGTACTTC.

V gene TRBV7-9 combines with J gene TRBJ2-7; D call uncertain. The V end was cut by 7 bases, the J end by 2 bases, with 15 bases between. CDR1 SEHNR and CDR2 FQNEAQ come from the germline V gene (reference sequence). This CDR3 is built from 14 residues. CDR3 coding DNA: TGTGCCAGCAACAATGTCGTCTTCCCCTACGAGCAGTACTTC. It codes for CASNNVVFPYEQYF.

In regard to this clonotype: A much more abundant neighbour one base away suggests this may be a read error. The chain employs TRBV25-1 and TRBJ1-2, with D possibly matching TRBD1 (5 bases). The CDR3 is made up of 13 amino acids. CDR1 MGHDK and CDR2 SYGVNS come from the germline V gene. The CDR3 is CASSDSPTYGCTF. The DNA for the CDR3 is TGTGCCAGCAGCGACAGCCCTACTTATGGCTGCACCTTC.

This clonotype was counted between two and nine times. The chain couples TRBV7-8 to TRBJ2-7; 9 bases align to TRBD1. With 4 bases clipped from V and 3 bases from J, the junction kept 7 bases outside the gene matches. CDR1 and CDR2 (germline): SGHVS, FQNEAQ. The CDR3 runs 15 residues. CDR3 sequence: CASSSSRDRVYEQYF. In DNA, the CDR3 is TGTGCCAGCAGCTCGAGCCGGGACAGGGTCTACGAGCAGTACTTC.

This clonotype was counted many times. The rearrangement uses TRBV6-6 and TRBJ2-3, with TRBD2 matching over 11 bases. Germline V CDR1 and CDR2: MNHNY, SVGAGI (reference sequence). The CDR3 spans 16 residues. The junction had 10 bases not matched to a gene; V was cut back by 6 bases and J by 5 bases. The CDR3 protein is CASSLLAGGRGDTQYF. The CDR3 region has the DNA TGTGCCAGCAGCCTATTAGCGGGGGGGCGGGGAGATACGCAGTATTTT.

This rearrangement joins TRBV20-1 to TRBJ2-4; D may be TRBD1 (6 bases). Trimming took 5 bases from V and 6 from J, leaving 11 bases between them. In germline, CDR1 is DFQATT, CDR2 SNEGSKA (reference sequence). CDR3 length equals 12 residues. The CDR3 DNA follows: TGCAGTGCTCCCGGACAGTCAAACATTCAGTACTTC. Translated, it gives CSAPGQSNIQYF.

The table lists this clonotype with a count of one. The V call is TRBV4-1, the J call TRBJ2-7, with 10 positions matching TRBD2. The germline CDR1 and CDR2 sequences are MGHRA and YSYEKL. This CDR3 contains 16 residues. J lost 6 bases, V lost 0 bases, and 8 bases had no gene match. The CDR3 nucleotides are TGCGCCAGCAGCCAAGATGGGGTAGCGGGGGGCCGCGAGCAGTACTTC. This codes for CASSQDGVAGGREQYF.

This clonotype has at least ten counts. This chain connects TRBV24-1 to TRBJ2-3; TRBD1 agrees at 8 bases. The V segment lost 5 bases and the J segment 5 bases; nucleotides outside the gene matches: 8. This CDR3 contains 15 residues. Germline CDR1 is KGHDR and CDR2 is SFDVKD. The CDR3 region is CATSGLTGAGDTQYF. The CDR3 DNA reads TGTGCCACCAGTGGTCTGACAGGGGCGGGAGATACGCAGTATTTT.

The chain employs TRBV19 and TRBJ2-3, with D hard to call. Germline V gene data show CDR1 as LNHDA and CDR2 as SQIVND (reference sequence). V shed 7 bases and J shed 6 bases, with 20 bases lying between them. There are 15 residues in the CDR3. CDR3 loop: CASTAMGSRKDTQYF. Written as DNA, the CDR3 is TGTGCCAGTACAGCGATGGGATCCCGGAAGGATACGCAGTATTTT.

The rearrangement uses TRBV30 and TRBJ1-2; D unresolved. Germline V gives CDR1 GTSNPN, CDR2 SVGIG (reference sequence). CDR3 length: 13 residues. V shed 4 bases and J shed 4 bases, with 13 bases lying between them. CDR3 in amino acids: CAWKPAGSYGYTF. In nucleotides, the CDR3 is TGTGCCTGGAAACCGGCGGGATCCTATGGCTACACCTTC.

The V call is TRBV24-1, the J call TRBJ2-7; 11 positions agree with TRBD1. The CDR3 is 13 amino acids. The germline V gene encodes CDR1 KGHDR and CDR2 SFDVKD. Trimming removed 9 bases from V and 2 bases from J; junction bases left unmatched: 2. CDR3 sequence: CATGTGGAYEQYF. The DNA of the CDR3 is TGTGCCACCGGGACAGGGGGGGCCTACGAGCAGTACTTC.